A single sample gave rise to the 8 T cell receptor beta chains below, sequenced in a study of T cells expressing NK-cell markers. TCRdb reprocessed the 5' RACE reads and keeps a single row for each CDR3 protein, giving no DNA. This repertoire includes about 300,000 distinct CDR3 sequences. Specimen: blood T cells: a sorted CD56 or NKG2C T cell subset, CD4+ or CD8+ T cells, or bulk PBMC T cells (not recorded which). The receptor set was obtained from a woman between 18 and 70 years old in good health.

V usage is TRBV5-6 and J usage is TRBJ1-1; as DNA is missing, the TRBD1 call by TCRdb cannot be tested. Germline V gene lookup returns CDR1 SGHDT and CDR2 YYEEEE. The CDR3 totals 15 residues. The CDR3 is CASSPDAAPNTEAFF.

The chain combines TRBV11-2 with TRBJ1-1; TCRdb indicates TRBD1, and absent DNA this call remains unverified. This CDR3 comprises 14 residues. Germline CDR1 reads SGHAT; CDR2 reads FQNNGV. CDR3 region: CASSAGQGNTEAFF.

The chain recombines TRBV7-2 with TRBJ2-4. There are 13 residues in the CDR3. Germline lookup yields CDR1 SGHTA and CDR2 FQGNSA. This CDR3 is CASTKTQKNIQYF.

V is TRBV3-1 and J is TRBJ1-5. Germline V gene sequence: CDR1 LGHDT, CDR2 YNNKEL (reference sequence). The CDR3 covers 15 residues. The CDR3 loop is CASSQGTSGSQPQHF.

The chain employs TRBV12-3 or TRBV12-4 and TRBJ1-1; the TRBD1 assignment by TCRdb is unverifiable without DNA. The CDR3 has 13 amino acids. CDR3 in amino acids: CASSLAYPGKAFF.

The CDR3: CASSQRHTDNEQFF. The chain employs TRBV18 and TRBJ2-1. CDR3 length equals 14 residues. Germline V gene lookup returns CDR1 KGHSH and CDR2 LQKENI. Full variable domain (missing parts from reference TRBV18 and TRBJ2-1): NAGVMQNPRHLVRRRGQEARLRCSPMKGHSHVYWYRQLPEEGLKFMVYLQKENIIDESGMPKERFSAEFPKEGPSILRIQQVVRGDSAAYFCASSQRHTDNEQFFGPGTRLTVL.

This chain's CDR3 is CASSFPQRSGYNEQFF. The V and J genes are TRBV5-5 and TRBJ2-1. Germline assignment: CDR1 SGHKS and CDR2 YYEKEE (reference sequence). This CDR3 is built from 16 residues.

CDR3 amino acids: CASRVSYGSVTGELFF. The chain is built from TRBV12-3 or TRBV12-4 and TRBJ2-2. This CDR3 has 16 amino acids.